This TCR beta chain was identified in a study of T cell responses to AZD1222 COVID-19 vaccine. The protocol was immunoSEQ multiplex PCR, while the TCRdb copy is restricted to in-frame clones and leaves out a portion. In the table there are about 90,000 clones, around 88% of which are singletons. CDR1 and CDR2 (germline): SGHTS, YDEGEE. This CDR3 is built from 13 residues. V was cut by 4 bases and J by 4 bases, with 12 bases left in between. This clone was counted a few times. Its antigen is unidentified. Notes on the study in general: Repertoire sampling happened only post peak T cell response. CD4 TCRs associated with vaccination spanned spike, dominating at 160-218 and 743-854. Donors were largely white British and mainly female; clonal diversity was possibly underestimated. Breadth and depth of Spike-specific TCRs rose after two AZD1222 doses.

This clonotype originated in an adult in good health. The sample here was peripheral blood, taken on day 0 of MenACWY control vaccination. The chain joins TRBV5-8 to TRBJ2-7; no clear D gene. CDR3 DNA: TGTGCCAGCAGCGCAACGGGCCTTTACGAGCAGTACTTC. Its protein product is CASSATGLYEQYF.